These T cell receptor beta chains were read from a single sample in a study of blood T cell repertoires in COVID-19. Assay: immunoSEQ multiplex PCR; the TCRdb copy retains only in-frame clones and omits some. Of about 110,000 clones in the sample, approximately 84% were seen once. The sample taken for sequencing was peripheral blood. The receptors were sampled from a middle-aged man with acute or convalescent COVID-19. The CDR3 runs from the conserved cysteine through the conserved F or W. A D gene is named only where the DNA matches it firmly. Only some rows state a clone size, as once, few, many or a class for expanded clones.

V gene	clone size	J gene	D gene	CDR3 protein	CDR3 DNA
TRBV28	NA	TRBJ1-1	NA	CASSLTGGRTEAFF	TGTGCCAGCAGTTTAACGGGGGGAAGGACTGAAGCTTTCTTT
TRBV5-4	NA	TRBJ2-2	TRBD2	CASSFRKRTGGGELFF	TGTGCCAGCAGCTTTCGTAAGCGGACGGGGGGCGGGGAGCTGTTTTTT
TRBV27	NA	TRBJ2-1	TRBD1	CASSLYRGDEQFF	TGTGCCAGCAGTTTATACAGGGGGGATGAGCAGTTCTTC
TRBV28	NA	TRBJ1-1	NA	CASSLQGSTEAFF	TGTGCCAGCAGTTTGCAGGGGAGCACTGAAGCTTTCTTT
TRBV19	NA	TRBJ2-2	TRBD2	CASSHLAGGNTGELFF	TGTGCCAGTAGTCATCTAGCGGGGGGTAACACCGGGGAGCTGTTTTTT
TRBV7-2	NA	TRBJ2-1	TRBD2	CASRKGNSGRAYNEQFF	TGTGCCAGCAGAAAAGGCAATAGCGGGAGGGCCTATAATGAGCAGTTCTTC
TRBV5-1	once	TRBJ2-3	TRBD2	CASSLTSGITDTQYF	TGCGCCAGCAGCTTGACTAGCGGGATTACAGATACGCAGTATTTT
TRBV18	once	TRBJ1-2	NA	CASSPSGVHYGYTF	TGTGCCAGCTCACCTTCGGGGGTCCACTATGGCTACACCTTC
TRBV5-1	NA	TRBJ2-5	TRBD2	CASSLGTSGAQETQYF	TGCGCCAGCAGCTTGGGGACTAGCGGAGCCCAAGAGACCCAGTACTTC
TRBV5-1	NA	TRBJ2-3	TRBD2	CASSSLSGGAEGTQYF	TGCGCCAGCAGCTCCCTTAGCGGGGGGGCCGAAGGTACGCAGTATTTT
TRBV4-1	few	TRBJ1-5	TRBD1	CASSLGQGIGSNQPQHF	TGCGCCAGCAGCTTGGGACAGGGGATAGGTAGCAATCAGCCCCAGCATTTT
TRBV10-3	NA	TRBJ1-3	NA	CAISERGISGNTIYF	TGTGCCATCAGTGAGAGGGGTATCTCTGGAAACACCATATATTTT
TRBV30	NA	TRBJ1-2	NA	CAWSLQAGGYTF	TGTGCCTGGAGTCTACAGGCTGGCGGCTACACCTTC
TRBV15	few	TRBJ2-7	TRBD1	CATSDYDRGYEQYF	TGTGCCACCAGCGATTACGACAGGGGTTACGAGCAGTACTTC
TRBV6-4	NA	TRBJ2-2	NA	CASSLGGTGELFF	TGTGCCAGCAGCCTCGGGGGAACCGGGGAGCTGTTTTTT
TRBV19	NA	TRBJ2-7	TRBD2	CASSIGLAGGSEQYF	TGTGCCAGTAGTATCGGACTAGCGGGAGGGTCCGAGCAGTACTTC
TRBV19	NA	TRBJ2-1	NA	CASSIGQAYNEQFF	TGTGCCAGTAGTATAGGGCAGGCCTACAATGAGCAGTTCTTC
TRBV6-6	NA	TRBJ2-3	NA	CASIQPSTDTQYF	TGTGCCAGCATACAGCCTAGCACAGATACGCAGTATTTT
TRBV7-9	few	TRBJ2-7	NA	CASSLVQGPSYEQYF	TGTGCCAGCAGCTTAGTACAGGGTCCATCCTACGAGCAGTACTTC
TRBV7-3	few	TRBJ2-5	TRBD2	CASSLGLAGGHTETQYF	TGTGCCAGCAGCTTAGGACTAGCGGGGGGCCATACAGAGACCCAGTACTTC
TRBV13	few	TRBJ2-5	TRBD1	CASSPGQGGETQYF	TGTGCCAGCAGCCCAGGACAGGGAGGAGAGACCCAGTACTTC
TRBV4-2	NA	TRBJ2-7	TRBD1	CASSHDRGGLEQYF	TGTGCCAGCAGCCACGACAGGGGGGGACTCGAGCAGTACTTC
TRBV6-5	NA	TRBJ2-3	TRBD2	CASTRLAGSTDTQYF	TGTGCCAGCACACGACTAGCGGGGAGCACAGATACGCAGTATTTT
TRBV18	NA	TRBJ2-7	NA	CASSPRGDYEQYF	TGTGCCAGCTCACCCAGGGGGGACTACGAGCAGTACTTC
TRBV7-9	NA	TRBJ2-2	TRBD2	CASSPGLANTGELFF	TGTGCCAGCAGCCCCGGACTAGCGAACACCGGGGAGCTGTTTTTT
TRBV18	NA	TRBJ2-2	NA	CASSPREFAGELFF	TGTGCCAGCTCACCTCGGGAGTTCGCCGGGGAGCTGTTTTTT
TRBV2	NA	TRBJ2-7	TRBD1	CASSARDRFYEQYF	TGTGCCAGCAGTGCCCGGGACAGGTTCTACGAGCAGTACTTC
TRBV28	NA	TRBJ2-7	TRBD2	CASITSGPPREQYF	TGTGCCAGCATTACTAGCGGGCCCCCCAGGGAGCAGTACTTC
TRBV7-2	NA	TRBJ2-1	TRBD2	CASSFGRLAINEQFF	TGTGCCAGCAGCTTTGGGAGACTAGCGATTAATGAGCAGTTCTTC
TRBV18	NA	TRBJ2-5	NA	CASSPSAAQGTQYF	TGTGCCAGCTCACCTTCGGCTGCCCAGGGGACCCAGTACTTC
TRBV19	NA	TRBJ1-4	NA	CASSITPPRKLFF	TGTGCCAGTAGTATAACACCCCCGAGGAAACTGTTTTTT
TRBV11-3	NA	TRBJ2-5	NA	CASSLSGGRQETQYF	TGTGCCAGCAGCTTAAGTGGGGGCCGCCAAGAGACCCAGTACTTC
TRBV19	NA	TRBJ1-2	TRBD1	CASSIPPDRGRDGYTF	TGTGCCAGTAGTATCCCTCCCGACAGGGGGCGAGATGGCTACACCTTC
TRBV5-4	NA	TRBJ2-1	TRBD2	CASSNGLAGGVHNEQFF	TGTGCCAGCAGCAATGGACTAGCGGGAGGGGTGCATAATGAGCAGTTCTTC
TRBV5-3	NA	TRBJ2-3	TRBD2	CARSFQRDTDTQYF	TGTGCCAGAAGCTTTCAGCGGGACACAGATACGCAGTATTTT
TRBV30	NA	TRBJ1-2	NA	CAGHGQPYGYTF	TGTGCCGGGCACGGACAGCCCTATGGCTACACCTTC
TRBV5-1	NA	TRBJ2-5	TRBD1	CASSRGQFETQYF	TGCGCCAGCAGCCGGGGACAGTTTGAGACCCAGTACTTC
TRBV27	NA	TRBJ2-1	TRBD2	CASSLTGTIKGEQFF	TGTGCCAGCAGTTTAACCGGGACTATCAAGGGTGAGCAGTTCTTC
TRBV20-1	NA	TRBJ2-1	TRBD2	CSASLSGGYNEQFF	TGCAGTGCTAGTCTTAGCGGGGGCTACAATGAGCAGTTCTTC
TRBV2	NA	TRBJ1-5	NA	CASSERGGQIGQPQHF	TGTGCCAGCAGTGAACGGGGAGGGCAGATAGGTCAGCCCCAGCATTTT
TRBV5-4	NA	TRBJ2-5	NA	CASSFGPQETQYF	TGTGCCAGCAGCTTCGGTCCCCAAGAGACCCAGTACTTC
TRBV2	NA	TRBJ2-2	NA	CASIDRQRDGELFF	TGTGCCAGCATTGACAGGCAACGGGACGGGGAGCTGTTTTTT